These 19 T cell receptor beta chains share one sample of origin, sequenced in a study of blood T cell repertoires in COVID-19. This table comes from immunoSEQ multiplex PCR, and its TCRdb copy is limited to in-frame clones, with some not included. The sample lists 250,000 or so clones; 80% to 90% were seen once. Sequences were obtained from PBMCs or T cells enriched from blood (not recorded which). Every receptor here comes from a woman in her 30s who had been exposed to COVID-19.

The CDR3 is CASSPTSGGTGELFF. The CDR3 DNA follows: TGTGCCAGCAGCCCGACTAGCGGGGGCACCGGGGAGCTGTTTTTT. The chain carries TRBV11-3 and TRBJ2-2, with TRBD2 identical over 12 bases. This CDR3 comprises 15 residues. Germline CDR1 reads SGHNT; CDR2 reads YENEEA. The J segment lost 4 bases and the V segment lost 5 bases, leaving 2 bases of the junction unmatched.

The chain employs TRBV21-1 and TRBJ1-2; the D segment call TRBD1 is taken from the table without a DNA check. TRBV21-1 counts as a pseudogene. The CDR3 totals 18 residues. The CDR3 sequence: CASSKVRWGRFSNYGYTF. The CDR3 bases are TGTGCCAGCAGCAAAGTTAGGTGGGGCAGATTCTCTAACTATGGCTACACCTTC.

The rearrangement joins TRBV6-5 to TRBJ1-1; tentative D call: TRBD1 (5 bases). The germline gives CDR1 MNHEY, CDR2 SVGAGI. The germline V and J ends were trimmed by 7 bases and 5 bases, with 8 bases remaining between them. The CDR3 consists of 11 residues. CDR3 nucleotide sequence: TGTGCCAGCAACAAGGGGACTGAAGCTTTCTTT. This translates into CASNKGTEAFF.

The chain uses TRBV5-4 and TRBJ2-3, with 11 bases lining up with TRBD1. The CDR3 runs to 16 residues. The J segment lost 3 bases and the V segment lost 4 bases, leaving 7 bases of the junction unmatched. CDR1 and CDR2 from the germline V gene are SGHNT and YYREEE (reference sequence). CDR3 bases: TGTGCCAGCAGCCCGGACAGGGGGCCGGGGACAGATACGCAGTATTTT. Amino acid sequence: CASSPDRGPGTDTQYF.

The chain is built from TRBV11-3 and TRBJ2-2; D perhaps matches TRBD1 (6 bases). Germline CDR1 SGHNT, CDR2 YENEEA. The V end lost 4 bases, the J end lost 5 bases, and 11 bases lay between the germline ends. This CDR3 contains 14 residues. The CDR3 DNA follows: TGTGCCAGCAGCTCGTTTCAGGGGACCGGGGAGCTGTTTTTT. It specifies CASSSFQGTGELFF.

V gene TRBV28 combines with J gene TRBJ2-7; tentative D call: TRBD2 (5 bases). This CDR3 spans 15 amino acids. The V end was cut by 6 bases, the J end by 9 bases, with 24 bases between. The germline CDR1 and CDR2 sequences are MDHEN and SYDVKM. CDR3 protein: CASRKPVGVGVSQYF. CDR3 DNA sequence: TGTGCCAGCAGGAAACCCGTCGGGGTCGGAGTTTCGCAGTACTTC.

The J gene is TRBJ2-4, the V gene TRBV19, with TRBD2 matching 12 bases. The CDR3 runs to 16 residues. V gave up 5 bases and J gave up 6 bases; unmatched junction bases: 8. CDR1 LNHDA and CDR2 SQIVND come from the germline V gene (reference sequence). CDR3 sequence reads: CASSASGRARGNIQYF. The CDR3 bases are TGTGCCAGTAGTGCTAGCGGGAGGGCCAGGGGAAACATTCAGTACTTC.

The V and J genes are TRBV7-9 and TRBJ1-6; 8 bases align to TRBD1. The CDR3 has 15 residues. CDR1 and CDR2 (germline): SEHNR, FQNEAQ (reference sequence). Trimming removed 2 bases from V and 9 bases from J; junction bases left unmatched: 6. The CDR3 reads CASSLLGQAGSPLHF. The CDR3 coding sequence is TGTGCCAGCAGCTTATTGGGACAGGCCGGTTCACCCCTCCACTTT.

The chain combines TRBV3-1 (or the pseudogene TRBV3-2) with TRBJ1-1; a weak D match, TRBD1 (5 bases). Per the germline V gene, CDR1 is LGHDT and CDR2 is YNNKEL (reference sequence). The CDR3 contains 14 residues. V shed 8 bases and J shed 0 bases, with 13 bases lying between them. CDR3 amino acids: CASRPSGMNTEAFF. The CDR3 DNA sequence: TGTGCCAGCCGACCCTCAGGGATGAACACTGAAGCTTTCTTT.

The chain carries TRBV11-2 and TRBJ1-2; 10 positions match TRBD1. Per the germline V gene, CDR1 is SGHAT and CDR2 is FQNNGV. This CDR3 is built from 14 residues. Germline trimming cut 5 bases from V and 3 bases from J; bases unmatched to any gene: 3. The CDR3 protein is CASSRDRGHYGYTF. The CDR3 DNA reads as TGTGCCAGCAGCCGGGACAGGGGTCACTATGGCTACACCTTC.

The chain recombines TRBV4-1 with TRBJ2-7, with 9 bases that match TRBD2. V trimming: 2 bases; J trimming: 7 bases; junction bases outside the gene matches: 3. Germline values: CDR1 MGHRA, CDR2 YSYEKL. There are 13 residues in the CDR3. CDR3 protein: CASSQPGLAEQYF. The CDR3 DNA is TGCGCCAGCAGCCAACCGGGACTAGCTGAGCAGTACTTC.

V gene TRBV3-1 (or the pseudogene TRBV3-2) combines with J gene TRBJ1-2; 7 bases match TRBD1. Germline V lookup: CDR1 LGHDT, CDR2 YNNKEL (reference sequence). The CDR3 has 13 residues. Trimming removed 4 bases from V and 5 bases from J; junction bases left unmatched: 4. The CDR3 coding sequence is TGTGCCAGCAGCCCCGGGACAGCATATGGCTACACCTTC. Its protein is CASSPGTAYGYTF.

V gene TRBV30 combines with J gene TRBJ2-3, with D maybe TRBD1 (6 bases). The V end lost 5 bases, the J end lost 2 bases, and 17 bases lay between the germline ends. Germline V gene data show CDR1 as GTSNPN and CDR2 as SVGIG (reference sequence). CDR3 size: 15 residues. CDR3 DNA sequence: TGTGCCTGGGTCACCGGACAGACCCACACAGATACGCAGTATTTT. Encoded protein: CAWVTGQTHTDTQYF.

V usage is TRBV4-1 and J usage is TRBJ2-3; 14 nucleotides match TRBD2. The CDR3 is 17 amino acids. From germline, CDR1 is MGHRA and CDR2 YSYEKL. The V and J ends lost 4 bases and 5 bases, in that order; junction bases with no gene match: 8. The CDR3 DNA is TGCGCCAGCAGCCCGAGGACTAGCGGGAGGATCATAGATACGCAGTATTTT. It encodes CASSPRTSGRIIDTQYF.

The rearrangement joins TRBV27 to TRBJ2-7; TRBD2 matches at 10 bases. Trimming cost V 8 bases and J 7 bases; bases outside gene matches: 20. The germline CDR1 and CDR2 sequences are MNHEY and SMNVEV (reference sequence). The CDR3 runs to 17 residues. CDR3 residues: CASLSLGASGRKGEQYF. The CDR3 DNA sequence: TGTGCCAGCCTCTCCTTGGGGGCTAGCGGGAGAAAAGGGGAGCAGTACTTC.

The genes are TRBV28 and TRBJ1-4; D is perhaps TRBD1 (6 bases). V gave up 7 bases and J gave up 8 bases, with 20 bases separating them. The CDR3 runs to 15 residues. Germline V CDR1 and CDR2: MDHEN, SYDVKM. The CDR3 loop is CASKPLGNREEKLFF. The DNA for the CDR3 is TGTGCCAGCAAACCCCTCGGGAACAGGGAGGAAAAACTGTTTTTT.

The V and J genes are TRBV30 and TRBJ2-7, with 7 positions matching TRBD2. Germline CDR1 GTSNPN, CDR2 SVGIG (reference sequence). The J segment lost 3 bases and the V segment lost 0 bases, leaving 2 bases of the junction unmatched. The CDR3 has 13 residues. CDR3 DNA sequence: TGTGCCTGGAGTGTTGGCGGGAGCTACGAGCAGTACTTC. Encoded protein: CAWSVGGSYEQYF.

The gene calls are TRBV5-8 and TRBJ1-6; D gene uncertain. Germline V gene sequence: CDR1 SGHTS, CDR2 YDEGEE. The CDR3 contains 14 residues. Trimming left V 2 bases short and J 6 bases short, with 9 bases between. The CDR3 DNA reads as TGTGCCAGCAGCTTCGAGGGATTTAATTCACCCCTCCACTTT. Amino acids: CASSFEGFNSPLHF.

Concerning this clone: The CDR3 carries no conserved terminal phenylalanine or tryptophan, so it likely arises from a read error. No DNA is shown, since the ends of the CDR3 on it are uncertain; the CDR3 is the one TCRdb lists. The rearrangement uses TRBV6-1 and TRBJ1-1. The length of the CDR3 is 14 amino acids, counting both ends. The germline V gene has CDR1 MNHNS and CDR2 SASEGT. The CDR3 sequence: CASSEARLAAGPSY.